The 23 T cell receptor beta chains in this list originate from one sample, sequenced in a study of shared clonotypes between healthy human individuals. Assay: immunoSEQ multiplex PCR; the TCRdb copy retains only in-frame clones and omits some. The sample lists under 1,900,000 clones; around 98.5% were seen once. Sequenced input: naive CD4+ T cells sorted from blood. Described subset: CD45RA+ positively selected. The receptors come from a man aged 30 to 45 in good health.

This chain uses TRBV9 with TRBJ2-5; TRBD2 is a possible D gene (5 bases). The germline V and J ends were trimmed by 4 bases and 3 bases, with 10 bases remaining between them. CDR3 size: 13 residues. Germline CDR1 SGDLS, CDR2 YYNGEE. CDR3: CASSKLVEETQYF. The CDR3 DNA reads TGTGCCAGCAGCAAACTAGTGGAAGAGACCCAGTACTTC.

In regard to this clone: Additional DNA sequences in this sample encode the identical CDR3. V and J are TRBV6-6 and TRBJ1-1; D is unresolved. CDR1 is MNHNY and CDR2 is SVGAGI in the germline V gene (reference sequence). Between the trimmed V and J ends, which lost 0 bases and 1 base, there was a span of 9 bases. The CDR3 sequence is 15 residues long. The DNA for the CDR3 is TGTGCCAGCAGTTACTCGAGGACTGGGAACACTGAAGCTTTCTTT. Protein sequence: CASSYSRTGNTEAFF.

This chain links TRBV5-1 with TRBJ2-7; 8 nucleotides align to TRBD2. Germline CDR1 reads SGHRS; CDR2 reads YFSETQ. The CDR3 consists of 16 residues. The junction had 11 bases not matched to a gene; V was cut back by 0 bases and J by 6 bases. CDR3 sequence (DNA): TGCGCCAGCAGCTTGGAAGGATTCAGCGGGAGTGGCGAGCAGTACTTC. Its translation is CASSLEGFSGSGEQYF.

The chain couples TRBV4-3 to TRBJ2-5; 10 bases line up with TRBD1. J gave up 10 bases and V 4 bases, and 12 bases lay outside the gene matches. The germline CDR1 and CDR2 sequences are LGHNA and YSLEER. This CDR3 comprises 15 residues. The CDR3, as DNA: TGCGCCAGCAGCCGAAATACCGGGACAGGGGCGATCCAGTACTTC. Protein: CASSRNTGTGAIQYF.

This clone was found once. This rearrangement joins TRBV30 to TRBJ2-5; 9 bases map to TRBD1. Per the germline V gene, CDR1 is GTSNPN and CDR2 is SVGIG (reference sequence). This CDR3 has 13 amino acids. The junction had 9 bases not matched to a gene; V was cut back by 8 bases and J by 5 bases. The CDR3 DNA reads TGTGCCAGCTTACAGGGGGCTCACGAGACCCAGTACTTC. Translating it yields CASLQGAHETQYF.

The chain uses TRBV2 and TRBJ2-1; tentatively, D is TRBD2 (5 bases). Germline V gives CDR1 SNHLY, CDR2 FYNNEI. The CDR3 contains 13 residues. The V end lost 4 bases, the J end lost 6 bases, and 10 bases lay between the germline ends. The CDR3 region has the DNA TGTGCCAGCAGTGGGGGAAGCGGCAATGAGCAGTTCTTC. This gives the protein CASSGGSGNEQFF.

The rearrangement links TRBV7-9 to TRBJ2-7, with D perhaps given as TRBD1 or TRBD2 (5 bases each). Per germline, CDR1 SEHNR and CDR2 FQNEAQ (reference sequence). V was trimmed by 5 bases and J by 4 bases, leaving 21 bases between them. CDR3 length equals 16 residues. This CDR3 is CASSPSPTRGQYEQYF. The CDR3 bases are TGTGCCAGCAGCCCATCCCCTACGAGGGGCCAATACGAGCAGTACTTC.

This chain uses TRBV6-5 with TRBJ1-5, with a possible D match to TRBD1 (6 bases). Germline-derived CDR1 and CDR2 are MNHEY and SVGAGI. The V end was cut by 6 bases, the J end by 6 bases, with 15 bases between. The CDR3 has 14 residues. The CDR3 loop reads CASRETGSGQPQHF. In nucleotides, the CDR3 is TGTGCCAGCAGGGAAACAGGGTCTGGTCAGCCCCAGCATTTT.

This chain joins TRBV29-1 and TRBJ2-3, with D perhaps matching TRBD1 (6 bases). With 5 bases removed from V and 2 bases from J, the gap between germline ends came to 17 bases. Germline CDR1 and CDR2: SQVTM and ANQGSEA. The CDR3 spans 15 residues. The CDR3 DNA is TGCAGCGTTTCCTTCCTAGACAGGTTCACAGATACGCAGTATTTT. This translates into CSVSFLDRFTDTQYF.

This rearrangement joins TRBV11-3 to TRBJ2-2; a weak D match, TRBD2 (6 bases). From germline, CDR1 is SGHNT and CDR2 YENEEA. Trimming cost V 5 bases and J 6 bases, with 16 bases left between them. The CDR3 loop spans 15 amino acids. The CDR3 loop is CASSLGMGEAGELFF. Here the CDR3 DNA reads TGTGCCAGCAGCCTAGGCATGGGGGAGGCCGGGGAGCTGTTTTTT. Full variable domain (remainder filled in from reference TRBV11-3 and TRBJ2-2): EAGVVQSPRYKIIEKKQPVAFWCNPISGHNTLYWYLQNLGQGPELLIRYENEEAVDDSQLPKDRFSAERLKGVDSTLKIQPAELGDSAVYLCASSLGMGEAGELFFGEGSRLTVL.

The chain links TRBV5-1 to TRBJ2-2; D might be TRBD2 (5 bases). Trimming cost V 5 bases and J 7 bases, with 18 bases left between them. Germline V CDR1 and CDR2: SGHRS, YFSETQ. The CDR3 consists of 15 residues. CDR3: CASRVRSEEGGELFF. The CDR3 region has the DNA TGCGCCAGCAGAGTGCGTAGCGAAGAGGGCGGGGAGCTGTTTTTT.

The chain carries TRBV7-2 and TRBJ2-7; 7 bases agree with TRBD2. Trimming at V came to 0 bases and at J to 0 bases, leaving 5 bases not matched to a gene. The CDR3 is made up of 16 amino acids. The germline gives CDR1 SGHTA, CDR2 FQGNSA. The CDR3 bases are TGTGCCAGCAGCTTAGCGCTCGGGGGGACCTCCTACGAGCAGTACTTC. It is translated as CASSLALGGTSYEQYF.

The chain couples TRBV15 to TRBJ2-3, with D perhaps TRBD2 (6 bases). Trimming removed 0 bases at V and 3 bases at J, with 10 bases between. CDR3 length equals 15 residues. The germline gives CDR1 LNHNV, CDR2 YYDKDF (reference sequence). The CDR3 DNA reads as TGTGCCACCAGCAGAGATCCCGGACTAACAGATACGCAGTATTTT. Translated: CATSRDPGLTDTQYF.

The chain couples TRBV5-1 to TRBJ2-1, with 7 positions matching TRBD1. Germline V gene sequence: CDR1 SGHRS, CDR2 YFSETQ. J was trimmed by 5 bases and V by 0 bases; bases with no gene match: 5. The CDR3 has 15 amino acids. CDR3 bases: TGCGCCAGCAGCTTGGCCCTGGACAGGAACAATGAGCAGTTCTTC. This sequence encodes CASSLALDRNNEQFF. Supplemented by reference TRBV5-1 and TRBJ2-1, the full variable domain reads KAGVTQTPRYLIKTRGQQVTLSCSPISGHRSVSWYQQTPGQGLQFLFEYFSETQRNKGNFPGRFSGRQFSNSRSEMNVSTLELGDSALYLCASSLALDRNNEQFFGPGTRLTVL.

The chain combines TRBV7-2 with TRBJ2-5; the D call may be TRBD1 or TRBD2 (5 bases each). The germline V gene encodes CDR1 SGHTA and CDR2 FQGNSA. The ends were cut back, 5 bases at V and 4 bases at J, with 11 bases in the middle. The CDR3 extends over 13 amino acids. The CDR3 region is CASSPPGPETQYF. The CDR3 nucleotides are TGTGCCAGCAGCCCGCCGGGGCCAGAGACCCAGTACTTC.

The chain is built from TRBV19 and TRBJ2-2; 8 nucleotides agree with TRBD1. CDR3 length: 19 residues. Germline CDR1 and CDR2: LNHDA and SQIVND (reference sequence). With 1 base clipped from V and 5 bases from J, the junction kept 15 bases outside the gene matches. The DNA of the CDR3 is TGTGCCAGTAGTATAGCCCCTCTCGGACAGGGAGGCGGGACCGGGGAGCTGTTTTTT. This gives the protein CASSIAPLGQGGGTGELFF.

This clone appeared once. At the DNA level, this CDR3 is encoded by other sequences in the same sample as well. The chain is built from TRBV20-1 and TRBJ2-3; D unresolved. The CDR3 has 11 amino acids. The germline V and J ends were trimmed by 5 bases and 2 bases, with 5 bases remaining between them. Per the germline V gene, CDR1 is DFQATT and CDR2 is SNEGSKA (reference sequence). DNA of the CDR3: TGCAGTGCTGCGATCACAGATACGCAGTATTTT. This translates into CSAAITDTQYF.

The chain carries TRBV6-5 and TRBJ2-7; no definite D call. This CDR3 contains 14 residues. V was trimmed by 6 bases and J by 3 bases, leaving 15 bases between them. Germline lookup yields CDR1 MNHEY and CDR2 SVGAGI. CDR3 loop: CASRPLEGLYEQYF. In nucleotides, the CDR3 is TGTGCCAGCAGACCCTTAGAAGGCCTCTACGAGCAGTACTTC.

CDR3 bases: TGCGCCAGCAGTGACCCCAGGACGGCTTGGGAGAGCGGGGAGACCCAGTACTTC. Translation gives CASSDPRTAWESGETQYF. The chain is built from TRBV10-2 and TRBJ2-5; possibly TRBD2 for D (6 bases). Germline V gene sequence: CDR1 WSHSY, CDR2 SAAADI. The V gene lost 3 bases and the J gene lost 5 bases, with 25 bases spanning the gap. CDR3 length: 18 residues.

V gene TRBV29-1 combines with J gene TRBJ2-3; D unclear. This CDR3 contains 12 residues. Germline V lookup: CDR1 SQVTM, CDR2 ANQGSEA. The germline V and J ends were trimmed by 4 bases and 1 base, with 6 bases remaining between them. Here the CDR3 reads CSVAYGTDTQYF. The CDR3 DNA follows: TGCAGCGTTGCGTACGGCACAGATACGCAGTATTTT.

To note about this clone: Different DNA sequences within this sample yield the same CDR3. The chain links TRBV5-4 to TRBJ1-2; the D gene is possibly TRBD1 (5 bases). CDR3 length: 13 residues. The V end lost 0 bases, the J end lost 6 bases, and 9 bases lay between the germline ends. Germline V gives CDR1 SGHNT, CDR2 YYREEE (reference sequence). CDR3 bases: TGTGCCAGCAGCTTGGGGCAGGGTGATGGCTACACCTTC. This codes for CASSLGQGDGYTF. Supplemented by reference TRBV5-4 and TRBJ1-2, the full variable domain reads ETGVTQSPTHLIKTRGQQVTLRCSSQSGHNTVSWYQQALGQGPQFIFQYYREEENGRGNFPPRFSGLQFPNYSSELNVNALELDDSALYLCASSLGQGDGYTFGSGTRLTVV.

The chain is built from TRBV28 and TRBJ2-7; 10 positions match TRBD2. This CDR3 contains 18 residues. V lost 3 bases to trimming and J lost 1 base; unmatched junction nucleotides: 12. Germline CDR1 and CDR2: MDHEN and SYDVKM. The CDR3 sequence is CASSLASSGSYPSYEQYF. DNA for the CDR3: TGTGCCAGCAGTTTGGCTTCTAGCGGGAGTTATCCGTCCTACGAGCAGTACTTC.

This rearrangement joins TRBV28 to TRBJ1-1; possible D gene TRBD1, 5 bases. Germline V gives CDR1 MDHEN, CDR2 SYDVKM. This CDR3 region has 15 residues. V gave up 5 bases and J gave up 0 bases, with 13 bases separating them. The DNA of the CDR3 is TGTGCCAGCAGTACCCGACAGCGCATGAACACTGAAGCTTTCTTT. This encodes CASSTRQRMNTEAFF.